The source of this T cell receptor (beta chain) is a study of Tregs in tolerant kidney transplant recipients (dated by TCRdb to the late 2010s). Regarding the research as a whole: Before combined kidney and bone marrow transplantation, this study identified donor-specific regulatory T cells using TCRbeta sequencing and then followed those same cells after transplant. TCRbeta repertoire sequencing was used in a few healthy controls to compare several methods for expanding Tregs specific for an allogeneic donor. Beyond this particular receptor, the publication reports: Expanding Tregs with activated donor B cells appeared to identify the most biologically relevant and donor-specific TCRbeta repertoire. Because the study included only a small number of patients, the results must be confirmed in larger populations and under other immunosuppression protocols. Although technical replication error seemed to be minimal, the question of biological reproducibility was not addressed directly.

In regard to this clone: What this receptor recognizes is not known. No base qualities exist here, and no much larger clone lies one base off it.

For TCRbeta CDR3 sequencing, genomic DNA from the sorted cells was extracted using the QIAGEN DNeasy Blood and Tissue Kit. High-throughput TCRbeta CDR3 sequencing, including PCR amplification with bias correction and internal controls, was performed commercially through immunoSEQ. Per the authors' processing: Unique productive TCRbeta sequences were defined by CDR3 nucleotide sequence when primers matched and otherwise by CDR3 amino acid sequence together with Vbeta and Jbeta genes. Sorting error was corrected by removing sequences shared between sorted populations at a frequency ratio of 2:1 or less, and the remaining shared sequences were assigned to the higher population. Sequences were defined as donor-reactive when expanded at least 5-fold in CFSE-low cells versus unstimulated cells and present at a frequency of at least 0.01% in CFSE-low cells. Repertoire divergence was quantified by Jensen-Shannon divergence calculated from the top 100 TCRbeta sequences ranked by frequency. For samples with multiple sequencing runs, sorting error was corrected in each run separately before the runs were combined. TCRdb mirrors the immuneACCESS table, restricted to in-frame sequences. Some clones are absent from its copies; in checked studies, under half trace to an unresolved V gene, and the reason for the others is unknown. The DNA was the basis for D and trimming; V, J and clone size are from that table. The sample table lists 120,000 or so clones, about 90% of them with a count of one. The top ten clonotypes cover roughly 0.63% of the sample.

Thawed PBMCs were FACS-sorted into unstimulated Tregs (CD4+CD25+CD127-), CD4+ non-Tregs (CD4+CD25-), CD4 cells and CD8 cells. Blood from healthy controls was obtained either from healthy volunteers or as purchased buffy coats. Healthy control blood was processed by Ficoll density gradient to PBMCs and cryopreserved; patient PBMCs were collected before and after transplant. V has 3 bases trimmed and J has 2 bases trimmed; junction bases matching no gene number 3. Measured from the cysteine to the phenylalanine, the CDR3 is 13 residues long. Only the CDR3 portion is preserved as DNA: 39 bases, with reading frame beginning at the first base. Sequences SQVTM (CDR1) and ANQGSEA (CDR2) are obtained from the germline V gene.

The receptor comes from a human donor in good health. The sample taken for sequencing was CD4+ T cells from blood. Recombination joined TRBV29-1 with TRBJ2-5; 7 of the junction bases match TRBD1. The CDR3 region reads CSVDGRGQETQYF. The sequenced DNA is TGCAGCGTTGACGGCAGGGGGCAAGAGACCCAGTACTTC.